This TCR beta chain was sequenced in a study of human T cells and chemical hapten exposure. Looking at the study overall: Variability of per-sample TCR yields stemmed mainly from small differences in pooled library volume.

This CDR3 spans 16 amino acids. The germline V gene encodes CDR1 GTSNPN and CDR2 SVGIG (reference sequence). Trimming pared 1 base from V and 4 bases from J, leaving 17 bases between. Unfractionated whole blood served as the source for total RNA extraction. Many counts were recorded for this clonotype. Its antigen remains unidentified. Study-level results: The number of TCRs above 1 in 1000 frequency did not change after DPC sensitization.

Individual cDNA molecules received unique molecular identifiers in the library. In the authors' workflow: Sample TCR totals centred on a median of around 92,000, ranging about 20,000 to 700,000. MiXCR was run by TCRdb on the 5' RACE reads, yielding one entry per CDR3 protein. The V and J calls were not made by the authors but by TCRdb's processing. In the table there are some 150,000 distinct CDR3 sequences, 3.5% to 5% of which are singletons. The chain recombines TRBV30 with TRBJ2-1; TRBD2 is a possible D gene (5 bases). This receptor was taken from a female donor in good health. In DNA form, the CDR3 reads TGTGCCTGGAGTGCCCCGGGATTGGGCCGGTACAATGAGCAGTTCTTC. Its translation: CAWSAPGLGRYNEQFF.